Listed below are T cell receptor beta chains from one sample, sequenced in a study of shared clonotypes between healthy human individuals. The repertoire was sequenced with immunoSEQ multiplex PCR; TCRdb's copy has only in-frame clones and lacks some. The data contain hundreds of thousands of clones, about 95% of them singletons. The material sequenced was naive CD8+ T cells sorted from blood. Receptors were obtained from a woman younger than 45 in good health. Both conserved end residues are part of each CDR3. The order of the fields is D gene, clone size, V gene, J gene, CDR3 DNA, CDR3 protein. D genes are given only for firm matches. Size is stated for part of the rows, as once, few or many counts, or as a class when the clone is expanded.

-	-	TRBV13	TRBJ2-7	TGTGCCAGCAGCTTCCGGGATTCCTACGAGCAGTACTTC	CASSFRDSYEQYF
-	-	TRBV4-2	TRBJ1-4	TGTGCCAGCAGCCAAGAGCGCGCAGGGCGGCGTGAAAAACTGTTTTTT	CASSQERAGRREKLFF
TRBD2	-	TRBV5-6	TRBJ2-7	TGTGCCAGCAGCATATCCGGGACTATCGGCGAGCAGTACTTC	CASSISGTIGEQYF
-	-	TRBV27	TRBJ2-7	TGTGCCAGCAGTCCGGGACTTACATACGAGCAGTACTTC	CASSPGLTYEQYF
TRBD2	-	TRBV27	TRBJ2-7	TGTGCCAGCAGTTGGGGGGGCGAGCAGTACTTC	CASSWGGEQYF
TRBD2	-	TRBV7-8	TRBJ2-5	TGTGCCAGCAGCTTAGCTCCTAGCGGGAGGGGTCTAGAGACCCAGTACTTC	CASSLAPSGRGLETQYF
-	-	TRBV7-8	TRBJ2-7	TGTGCCAGCAGGGATGAGTGGTCCTACGAGCAGTACTTC	CASRDEWSYEQYF
-	-	TRBV15	TRBJ1-2	TGTGCCACCAGCAGGGTACAGGGTGAGGGCTATGGCTACACCTTC	CATSRVQGEGYGYTF
TRBD2	-	TRBV7-8	TRBJ2-1	TGTGCCAGCAGCTGGGGACTAGCGGGAGATGTCTACAATGAGCAGTTCTTC	CASSWGLAGDVYNEQFF
-	-	TRBV27	TRBJ2-3	TGTGCCAGCAGTTTATCTCGGGGGAGCACAGATACGCAGTATTTT	CASSLSRGSTDTQYF
-	-	TRBV7-9	TRBJ2-7	TGTGCCAGCAGCTTATTTGACGAGCAGTACTTC	CASSLFDEQYF
-	-	TRBV6-1	TRBJ2-7	TGTGCCAGCAGTGCCCCCTACGAGCAGTACTTC	CASSAPYEQYF
TRBD1	-	TRBV6-1	TRBJ2-3	TGTGCCAGCAGTCCGACAGGGAACCCCAATACGCAGTATTTT	CASSPTGNPNTQYF
-	-	TRBV27	TRBJ2-7	TGTGCCAGCAGTCCCGCGCGAAACGGCTACGAGCAGTACTTC	CASSPARNGYEQYF
-	-	TRBV9	TRBJ2-1	TGTGCCAGCAGCGCCCTTAATGAGCAGTTCTTC	CASSALNEQFF
TRBD1	-	TRBV9	TRBJ1-2	TGTGCCAGCAGCGGCCTAGGGGGCAGGGGCTATGGCTACACCTTC	CASSGLGGRGYGYTF
-	few	TRBV6-5	TRBJ1-1	TGTGCCAGCAGAGCGAACACTGAAGCTTTCTTT	CASRANTEAFF
-	-	TRBV6-1	TRBJ2-1	TGTGCCAGCAGTGAATTGGCGAGCTCCTACAATGAGCAGTTCTTC	CASSELASSYNEQFF
-	-	TRBV25-1	TRBJ2-3	TGTGCCAGCAGTGTTCTACCGACAGGTGCAGATACGCAGTATTTT	CASSVLPTGADTQYF
-	-	TRBV9	TRBJ2-3	TGTGCCAGCAGCGAAGAGGGGTTGGGCACAGATACGCAGTATTTT	CASSEEGLGTDTQYF
-	-	TRBV9	TRBJ2-3	TGTGCCAGCAGCCCACGGTACACAGATACGCAGTATTTT	CASSPRYTDTQYF
-	-	TRBV5-6	TRBJ1-2	TGTGCCAGCAGCTTGTCTGGGGGAGGCTACACCTTC	CASSLSGGGYTF
TRBD1	-	TRBV6-1	TRBJ2-7	TGTGCCAGCAGTCCCCGGGACAGGTTTCTCTACGAGCAGTACTTC	CASSPRDRFLYEQYF
-	-	TRBV5-4	TRBJ2-3	TGTGCCAGCAGCTCCGGAGTAGCCCCAGATACGCAGTATTTT	CASSSGVAPDTQYF
-	-	TRBV4-1	TRBJ1-2	TGCGCCAGCAGCCAAGAGCGAGGGAATGGCTACACCTTC	CASSQERGNGYTF
TRBD1	-	TRBV14	TRBJ1-5	TGTGCCAGCAGCCACAGGGGCAGGGGGCATAGCAATCAGCCCCAGCATTTT	CASSHRGRGHSNQPQHF